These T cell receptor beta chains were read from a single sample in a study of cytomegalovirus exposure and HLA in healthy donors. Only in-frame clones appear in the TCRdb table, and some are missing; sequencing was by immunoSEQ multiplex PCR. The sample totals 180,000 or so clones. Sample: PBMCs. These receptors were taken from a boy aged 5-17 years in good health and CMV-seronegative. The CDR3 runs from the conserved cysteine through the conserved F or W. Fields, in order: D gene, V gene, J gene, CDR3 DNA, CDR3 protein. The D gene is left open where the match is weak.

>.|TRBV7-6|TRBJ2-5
TGTGCCAGCAGCACTCGGGGGTTACAAGAGACCCAGTACTTC
CASSTRGLQETQYF
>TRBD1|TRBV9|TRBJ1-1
TGTGCCAGCAGCCCTCGACAGGGAGGTGACACTGAAGCTTTCTTT
CASSPRQGGDTEAFF
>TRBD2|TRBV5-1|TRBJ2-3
TGCGCCAGCAGCACTTTACGGGGGGGATCAGATACGCAGTATTTT
CASSTLRGGSDTQYF
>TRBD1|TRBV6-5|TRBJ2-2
TGTGCCAGCAGTCGGGACAGGGCGAACACCGGGGAGCTGTTTTTT
CASSRDRANTGELFF
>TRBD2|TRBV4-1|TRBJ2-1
TGCGCCAGCAGCGAGACTAGCGGGGGGGCCATCGATGAGCAGTTCTTC
CASSETSGGAIDEQFF
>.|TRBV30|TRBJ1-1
TGTGCCTGGGAGGGGGAGAGGGCTGAAGCTTTCTTT
CAWEGERAEAFF
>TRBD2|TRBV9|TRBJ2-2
TGTGCCAGCAGCGTTTTTACTAGCGGAACCGGGAAGCTGTTTTTT
CASSVFTSGTGKLFF
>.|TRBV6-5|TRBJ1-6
TGTGCCAGCAGGGCCGGGGGGACGGCCCTCCACTTT
CASRAGGTALHF
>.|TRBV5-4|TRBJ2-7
TGTGCCAGCAGCGATCCCAGGGGAATCTCCTACGAGCAGTACTTC
CASSDPRGISYEQYF
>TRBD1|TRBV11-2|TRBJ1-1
TGTGCCAGCAGGTACGGGACAGGGGATTTTGGGAACACTGAAGCTTTCTTT
CASRYGTGDFGNTEAFF
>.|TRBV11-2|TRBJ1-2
TGTGCCAGCAGCCCCCGAGGATCAGTTAATTATGGCTACACCTTC
CASSPRGSVNYGYTF
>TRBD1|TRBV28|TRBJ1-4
TGTGCCAGCAGGTCCTCAGGGGGCTTACTGGAAAAACTGTTTTTT
CASRSSGGLLEKLFF
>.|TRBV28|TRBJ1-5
TGTGCCACCGCGGGGCAGCAATGGCAGCCCCAGCATTTT
CATAGQQWQPQHF
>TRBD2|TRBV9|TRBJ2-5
TGTGCCAGCAGCCCCCCAACTCGGGGGGGTAGAGAGACCCAGTACTTC
CASSPPTRGGRETQYF
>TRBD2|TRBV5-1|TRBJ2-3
TGCGCCAGCAGCTTGGAGAGCGGGGGGGGCACAGATACGCAGTATTTT
CASSLESGGGTDTQYF
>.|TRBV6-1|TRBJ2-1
TGTGCCAGCAGTGAATGGAGTCGGCTCAATGAGCAGTTCTTC
CASSEWSRLNEQFF
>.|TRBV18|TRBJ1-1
TGTGCCAGCTCACCATCGGAGGGGACTGAAGCTTTCTTT
CASSPSEGTEAFF
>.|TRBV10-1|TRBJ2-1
TGCGCCAGCAGTGACAACAGGGCCTCTTTCTACAATGAGCAGTTCTTC
CASSDNRASFYNEQFF
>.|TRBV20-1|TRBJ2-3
TGCAGTGGGGCGGGGTCAGATACGCAGTATTTT
CSGAGSDTQYF
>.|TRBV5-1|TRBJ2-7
TGCGCCAGCAGCTTGAATGCGGGGGCGATCTCCTACGAGCAGTACTTC
CASSLNAGAISYEQYF
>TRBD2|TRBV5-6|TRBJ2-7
TGTGCCAGCAGACCCTCCGGGACTAGCACCTACGAGCAGTACTTC
CASRPSGTSTYEQYF
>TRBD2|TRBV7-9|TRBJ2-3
TGTGCCAGCAGCGCCCGGGTGGTGTCTAGCGGAGCCACAGATACGCAGTATTTT
CASSARVVSSGATDTQYF
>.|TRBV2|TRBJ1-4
TGTGCCAGCAGTGATTCGGGACTATATAATGAAAAACTGTTTTTT
CASSDSGLYNEKLFF
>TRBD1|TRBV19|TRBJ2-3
TGTGCCAGTAGTGTCGGGACAGCTAGCACAGATACGCAGTATTTT
CASSVGTASTDTQYF
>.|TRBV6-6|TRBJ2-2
TGTGCCAGCAGTTATATCACCGGGGAGCTGTTTTTT
CASSYITGELFF
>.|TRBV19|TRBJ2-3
TGTGCCAGTAGTCCAGGGGCGGGTTACACAGATACGCAGTATTTT
CASSPGAGYTDTQYF
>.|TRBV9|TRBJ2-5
TGTGCCAGCAGCGGCCCCAGGGTTGAGACCCAGTACTTC
CASSGPRVETQYF
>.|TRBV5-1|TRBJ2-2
TGCGCCAGCAGCCTATCAGGGGGGACTGACACCGGGGAGCTGTTTTTT
CASSLSGGTDTGELFF
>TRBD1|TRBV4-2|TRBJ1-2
TGTGCCAGCAGCCTGGACAGGGAGGGCTACACCTTC
CASSLDREGYTF
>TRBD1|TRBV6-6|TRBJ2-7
TGTGCCAGCAGTTACTCGACAGGACAGGGGACCTACGAGCAGTACTTC
CASSYSTGQGTYEQYF
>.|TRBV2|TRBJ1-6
TGTGCCAGCAGTGGGGGGGGAGTCTCCTATAATTCACCCCTCCACTTT
CASSGGGVSYNSPLHF
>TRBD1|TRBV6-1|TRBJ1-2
TGTGCCAGCAGTGGACAGGGTCGCTACACCTTC
CASSGQGRYTF
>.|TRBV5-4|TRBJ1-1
TGTGCCAGCAGCTTCGGAGGGTGGAACACTGAAGCTTTCTTT
CASSFGGWNTEAFF